The source of this TCR beta chain is a study of siplizumab effects on memory and regulatory T cells (dated by TCRdb to the late 2010s). Describing the broader study: The study examined how the anti-CD2 antibody siplizumab affects alloreactive T-cell subsets in allogeneic mixed lymphocyte reactions built from human PBMCs.

Trimming at the junction amounts to 6 bases on V and 5 bases on J, and the germline ends lie 13 bases apart. As encoded in the germline V gene, CDR1 is SNHLY while CDR2 is FYNNEI. CDR3 length: 13 amino acids, cysteine to phenylalanine. The kept DNA is CDR3 alone, 39 bases in frame from the first base. Regarding this clone: No cognate antigen has been identified for it. One base away there is no much larger clone; base qualities are not given.

Sorted unstimulated T cells and proliferating T cells recovered from mixed lymphocyte reactions underwent TCRbeta CDR3 sequencing. Fresh whole blood from over 8 HLA-typed healthy donors was used to isolate PBMCs. To map where alloreactive clones came from, CD4+ regulatory T cells in the unstimulated state were FACS-sorted. Receptor amplification or capture employed the immunoSEQ multiplex PCR assay. The deep sequencing platform assayed some 90,000 TCR templates per sample. Genomic DNA extracted from sorted T cells was used for TCRbeta CDR3 sequencing. The original pipeline was this. The R programming language was used for clonal analysis of TCRbeta CDR3 data. Comparing unstimulated samples against CFSE-low samples taken after the reaction was how alloreactive CD4+ and CD8+ clones were defined. By matching sequences to the repertoires of sorted unstimulated Treg and non-Treg cells, each alloreactive CD4+ clone was assigned a regulatory or non-regulatory origin. In its TCRdb copy, this immuneACCESS table keeps in-frame sequences only and misses some clones. Where compared with another copy, unresolved V genes explain less than half of these, and the others have no known cause. V, J and clone size derive from that table, while D and trimming were established from the DNA sequence. This sample holds roughly 100,000 clones; 85% to 95% were observed only once. Of the sample, 0.62% falls within the top ten clones.

Overall results and qualifications from the work: Siplizumab significantly reduced the cumulative frequency of alloreactive sequences traceable to unstimulated CD4+ memory T cells. Among mappable alloreactive CD4+ clones, an average Treg-derived fraction of roughly 71% was observed with siplizumab, compared with less than 35% in control reactions. Unstimulated naive T cells appeared more diverse than memory T cells, and naive cells seemed to contribute substantially to the alloresponse. A naive or memory phenotype could not be assigned to roughly 75-95% of proliferating CD4+ or CD8+ clones. Because sequences at frequencies below about 10^-5 were poorly captured, only a minor fraction of alloreactive clones could be mapped back to unstimulated subsets. The suppressive function of proliferating Tregs from siplizumab cultures was not functionally confirmed.

What was sequenced was Tregs sorted from blood. This clonotype originated in a human donor in good health. In this chain, TRBV2 is recombined with TRBJ1-1, with TRBD1 tentatively as D gene (5 bases match). The DNA is as follows: TGTGCCAGCAGGAGGGGTCGGGGGACTGAAGCTTTCTTT. It translates as CASRRGRGTEAFF. The CDR3 plus the reference TRBV2 and TRBJ1-1 genes for the other parts give the full variable domain: EPEVTQTPSHQVTQMGQEVILRCVPISNHLYFYWYRQILGQKVEFLVSFYNNEISEKSEIFDDQFSVERPDGSNFTLKIRSTKLEDSAMYFCASRRGRGTEAFFGQGTRLTVV.